This TCR beta chain was captured by sequencing in a study of CD8+ T cells in alopecia areata (dated by TCRdb to 2017 to 2018). With respect to the entire study: High-throughput TCRbeta sequencing was used to examine T cell clonal expansion in alopecia areata in both the C3H/HeJ mouse model and human patients. On the human side, TCRbeta sequencing was run on scalp tissue and on sorted CD4+ and CD8+ peripheral blood T cells from healthy controls and from alopecia areata patients with either patchy or totalis/universalis disease. Scalp clonality was compared across normal scalp (n=4), patchy alopecia areata scalp (n=8), and alopecia totalis/universalis scalp (n=8). RNA was extracted with the PAXgene miRNA kit for fixed scalp, the miRNeasy kit for PBMCs, and the RNeasy kit for mouse skin. TCRbeta CDR3 regions were amplified by immunoSEQ multiplex PCR with 35 Vbeta forward and 13 Jbeta reverse primers. Broader findings and caveats from the paper: Lesional scalp, especially in alopecia totalis/universalis, showed higher clonality and more expanded CD8+ clones than normal scalp, suggesting antigenic drive. Shared TCR sequences between patients were less evident than in mice, which may be partly attributable to HLA diversity in the patient population. Scalp TCR repertoire analysis is complicated because resident alphabeta T cells in normal human skin are also sequenced, whereas mouse skin is dominated by gammadelta T cells.

The library relied on the immunoSEQ multiplex PCR assay. For TCR sequencing, RNA was extracted from every sample and reverse transcribed into cDNA to serve as template. First-strand cDNA was synthesized with SuperScript III using a 2:1 mix of oligo-dT and random hexamers. Amplification bias was assessed with a synthetic immune receptor repertoire, and residual bias was removed computationally. From the authors' description of their analysis: After raw reads were preprocessed to remove errors, the CDR3 was defined following IMGT conventions as running from the conserved cysteine to phenylalanine. Clonality was computed as 1 minus the Shannon entropy, with the entropy normalized by log2 of the number of productive unique TCRs. Scalp TCRbeta sequences were cross-referenced with sorted blood CD4 and CD8 repertoires so that the CD4 or CD8 identity of scalp clones could be inferred. The source is immuneACCESS, and TCRdb retained only in-frame sequences with V and J called. Part of the clones is not carried over; for the studies checked, unresolved V genes explain less than half of this, and the remainder is unexplained. D and trimming were read from the DNA, whereas the V and J calls and clone size are those reported in that table. This sample has around 35,000 clones in its table, and about 60% of those were observed once. Of the sample, approximately 40% falls within the top ten clones.

Lesional scalp punch biopsies and peripheral blood were obtained from alopecia areata patients. PBMCs were isolated by density centrifugation and stained for CD3, CD4 and CD8, after which CD4+ and CD8+ T cells were sorted on a FACSAria. The untreated alopecia areata patients were recruited through a multicenter biomarker study. In roughly five patients from the biomarker study, the blood CD8+ T cells went through an additional sort into NKG2D-low and NKG2D-high fractions. The germline V gene sets CDR1 to SGDLS and CDR2 to YYNGEE. V loses 2 bases of germline sequence and J loses 6 bases, and the interval between the two ends is 10 bases. The CDR3 runs 13 residues from the cysteine to the phenylalanine. The entry retains the CDR3 DNA only, 39 bases that are in frame from base 1. A word on this clone: Its target antigen remains unknown. Within one base of it there is no much larger clone, and no base qualities were kept. The same CDR3 can be traced to other DNA sequences in this sample.

The rearranged chain carries TRBV9 and TRBJ2-3, with the D gene tentatively TRBD1 or TRBD2, based on 5 matching bases in each. The sequencing input was NKG2D-high CD8+ T cells sorted from blood. The sample's cell subset or site label is to be understood as: sorted CD8+ NKG2D-high blood T cells. The origin of this receptor is a human donor with alopecia areata. The CDR3 loop reads CASSVGGTDTQYF. DNA sequence: TGTGCCAGCAGCGTTGGGGGAACCGATACGCAGTATTTT.